The 21 T cell receptor beta chains in this list originate from one sample, sequenced in a study of STAT5B mutations in CD4+ large granular lymphocyte leukemia. TCRdb's table, derived via immunoSEQ multiplex PCR, lists solely in-frame clones and lacks some. The data show nearly 35,000 clones, about 70% seen once. The specimen sequenced was CD4+ T cells from blood buffy coats. These receptors originate from a human donor in good health.

CDR3 residues: CASSTGTGNQPQHF. CDR3 coding DNA: TGTGCCAGCAGTACAGGGACTGGGAATCAGCCCCAGCATTTT. This chain uses TRBV6-1 with TRBJ1-5, with D possibly matching TRBD1 (6 bases). The CDR3 covers 14 residues. Germline CDR1 reads MNHNS; CDR2 reads SASEGT. The V and J ends lost 5 bases and 4 bases respectively, with 12 bases between them.

The chain links TRBV7-6 to TRBJ2-2; 7 bases fit TRBD1. V shed 5 bases and J 2 bases; nucleotides not matched to a gene: 8. The CDR3 is 16 residues long. CDR1 and CDR2 from the germline V gene are SGHVS and FNYEAQ. The CDR3 loop is CASSPPGQLNTGELFF. In DNA, the CDR3 is TGTGCCAGCAGCCCTCCGGGACAGCTAAACACCGGGGAGCTGTTTTTT. The whole variable domain, remainder taken from reference TRBV7-6 and TRBJ2-2, is GAGVSQSPRYKVTKRGQDVALRCDPISGHVSLYWYRQALGQGPEFLTYFNYEAQQDKSGLPNDRFSAERPEGSISTLTIQRTEQRDSAMYRCASSPPGQLNTGELFFGEGSRLTVL.

J is TRBJ1-1 and V is TRBV4-2; 7 bases are shared with TRBD1. CDR3 size: 15 residues. Germline lookup yields CDR1 LGHNA and CDR2 YNFKEQ. V trimming: 1 base; J trimming: 1 base; junction bases outside the gene matches: 3. As DNA, the CDR3 is TGTGCCAGCAGCCAAGGGGACAGCCCGAACACTGAAGCTTTCTTT. Its protein product is CASSQGDSPNTEAFF.

The genes are TRBV19 and TRBJ1-5, with 10 bases matching TRBD1. Germline CDR1 reads LNHDA; CDR2 reads SQIVND (reference sequence). CDR3 size: 18 residues. Unmatched junction bases numbered 16, after V lost 7 bases and J lost 4 bases. CDR3 nucleotide sequence: TGTGCCAGTACCCGAAATTCCGCCGGGACAGGGGTTAATCAGCCCCAGCATTTT. Translating gives CASTRNSAGTGVNQPQHF.

The V call is TRBV2, the J call TRBJ1-2, with unresolved D. Germline V gene sequence: CDR1 SNHLY, CDR2 FYNNEI. The CDR3 loop spans 15 amino acids. V was clipped by 4 bases and J by 4 bases, with 16 bases between them. CDR3 protein: CASSGAPRRSYGYTF. The CDR3 coding sequence is TGTGCCAGCAGTGGGGCACCTAGACGGAGCTATGGCTACACCTTC.

This chain joins TRBV11-2 and TRBJ2-6; D might be TRBD1 (5 bases). The CDR3 has 19 amino acids. CDR1 and CDR2 (germline): SGHAT, FQNNGV. Trimming took off 5 bases at V and 2 bases at J, with 22 bases between the two ends. The DNA for the CDR3 is TGTGCCAGCAGCCGACTGGCCCGATCCAGGGAAGCTGGGGCCAACGTCCTGACTTTC. Residues: CASSRLARSREAGANVLTF.

This chain uses TRBV19 with TRBJ2-2, with D possibly called TRBD1 or TRBD2 (5 bases each). CDR1 and CDR2 (germline): LNHDA, SQIVND (reference sequence). Trimming left V 6 bases short and J 4 bases short, with 15 bases between. The CDR3 runs 15 residues. CDR3 sequence: CASRLGRVGTGELFF. CDR3 nucleotide sequence: TGTGCCAGTAGATTGGGACGGGTAGGCACCGGGGAGCTGTTTTTT.

In this sample, this clone turned up once. The V and J genes are TRBV6-1 and TRBJ2-1, with D perhaps matching TRBD2 (5 bases). Trimming left V 5 bases short and J 10 bases short, with 21 bases between. This CDR3 spans 15 amino acids. The V gene's germline CDR1 is MNHNS and CDR2 SASEGT. CDR3 protein: CASSNRETGRSEQFF. CDR3 bases: TGTGCCAGCAGTAACCGGGAAACGGGCCGGTCAGAGCAGTTCTTC.

This chain connects TRBV18 to TRBJ1-1; maybe TRBD1 (5 bases). Germline loops: CDR1 KGHSH, CDR2 LQKENI. The CDR3 length is 13 residues. V was clipped by 3 bases and J by 2 bases, with 7 bases between them. The CDR3 here is CASSPGGNTEAFF. In DNA form, the CDR3 reads TGTGCCAGCTCACCCGGGGGTAACACTGAAGCTTTCTTT.

A few counts support this clone. This sequence joins TRBV7-9 and TRBJ1-1; 9 bases fit TRBD1. There are 14 residues in the CDR3. The germline gives CDR1 SEHNR, CDR2 FQNEAQ (reference sequence). The ends lost 3 bases at V and 4 bases at J; junction bases unmatched: 3. Here the CDR3 reads CASSLGQGSTEAFF. The CDR3 DNA reads TGTGCCAGCAGCTTGGGACAGGGATCCACTGAAGCTTTCTTT. Variable domain in full (rest from reference TRBV7-9 and TRBJ1-1): DTGVSQNPRHKITKRGQNVTFRCDPISEHNRLYWYRQTLGQGPEFLTYFQNEAQLEKSRLLSDRFSAERPKGSFSTLEIQRTEQGDSAMYLCASSLGQGSTEAFFGQGTRLTVV.

This clone was seen once. The V and J genes are TRBV7-2 and TRBJ2-3, with TRBD2 as a possible D gene (6 bases). Germline V gene data show CDR1 as SGHTA and CDR2 as FQGNSA. The ends were cut back, 3 bases at V and 1 base at J, with 8 bases in the middle. The CDR3 runs 14 residues. The DNA for the CDR3 is TGTGCCAGCAGCTTCGGGAGTGGCACAGATACGCAGTATTTT. It translates to CASSFGSGTDTQYF.

The chain employs TRBV4-1 and TRBJ1-6; TRBD1 might be the D (5 bases). V was trimmed by 0 bases and J by 7 bases, leaving 16 bases between them. CDR1 and CDR2 from the germline V gene are MGHRA and YSYEKL. The CDR3 has 17 residues. For the CDR3, the DNA is TGCGCCAGCAGCCAAGATGGGTACGGGGCTCAAAATTCACCCCTCCACTTT. Its protein product is CASSQDGYGAQNSPLHF.

The CDR3 DNA is TGTGCCAGTAGTCCCCCGGGACAGGGAAATCAGCCCCAGCATTTT. This encodes CASSPPGQGNQPQHF. V usage is TRBV19 and J usage is TRBJ1-5; 9 nucleotides agree with TRBD1. Trimming cost V 5 bases and J 4 bases; bases outside gene matches: 6. Germline lookup yields CDR1 LNHDA and CDR2 SQIVND (reference sequence). The CDR3 runs to 15 residues.

This chain links TRBV2 with TRBJ2-2; 10 bases are shared with TRBD1. The ends lost 10 bases at V and 5 bases at J; junction bases unmatched: 7. The CDR3 is 14 residues long. Germline assignment: CDR1 SNHLY and CDR2 FYNNEI. The CDR3 DNA sequence: TGTGCCACCGGACAGGGGGTGATGACCGGGGAGCTGTTTTTT. Its protein product is CATGQGVMTGELFF.

The chain is built from TRBV6-1 and TRBJ1-3; D unresolved. This CDR3 is built from 15 residues. Trimming took 3 bases from V and 0 from J, leaving 9 bases between them. Germline assignment: CDR1 MNHNS and CDR2 SASEGT. The CDR3 sequence: CASSDGPRSGNTIYF. CDR3 coding DNA: TGTGCCAGCAGTGACGGACCCCGCTCTGGAAACACCATATATTTT.

This chain uses TRBV10-2 with TRBJ1-2; perhaps TRBD1 as D (6 bases). The CDR3 runs to 14 residues. Germline V lookup: CDR1 WSHSY, CDR2 SAAADI. The germline V and J ends were trimmed by 7 bases and 2 bases, with 14 bases remaining between them. CDR3 region: CASTRTAENYGYTF. CDR3 DNA: TGCGCCAGCACAAGGACAGCAGAAAACTATGGCTACACCTTC.

This clone was counted only a few times. The chain links TRBV30 to TRBJ1-2; unclear D gene. The CDR3 has 13 residues. The V gene's germline CDR1 is GTSNPN and CDR2 SVGIG (reference sequence). Trimming removed 2 bases from V and 8 bases from J, with 15 bases in between. The chain's CDR3 is CAWSTSDLGGYTF. CDR3 DNA: TGTGCCTGGAGTACCTCGGATCTGGGCGGCTACACCTTC.

The genes are TRBV11-3 and TRBJ1-1; D remains ambiguous. The germline V gene has CDR1 SGHNT and CDR2 YENEEA. This CDR3 spans 15 amino acids. V was trimmed by 5 bases and J by 0 bases, leaving 13 bases between them. The CDR3 DNA reads as TGTGCCAGCAGCCCCGGTTCGGATATGAACACTGAAGCTTTCTTT. The encoded protein is CASSPGSDMNTEAFF.

V usage is TRBV19 and J usage is TRBJ2-3; 8 bases match TRBD1. This CDR3 region has 16 residues. Trimming at V came to 5 bases and at J to 0 bases, leaving 7 bases not matched to a gene. CDR1 and CDR2 from the germline V gene are LNHDA and SQIVND (reference sequence). CDR3 protein: CASSSTGGLSTDTQYF. The CDR3 bases are TGTGCCAGTAGTTCTACAGGGGGTTTAAGCACAGATACGCAGTATTTT.

The gene calls are TRBV12-5 and TRBJ2-2; D remains ambiguous. V was pared by 4 bases and J by 5 bases, with 17 bases between. The CDR3 runs 16 residues. Germline lookup yields CDR1 LGHNT and CDR2 FRNRAP. CDR3 bases: TGTGCTAGTGGTTCCTCCCGGAAGCCGGTTACCGGGGAGCTGTTTTTT. This encodes CASGSSRKPVTGELFF.

The rearrangement links TRBV6-6 to TRBJ1-1, with D possibly matching TRBD1 (6 bases). Trimming left V 6 bases short and J 11 bases short, with 16 bases between. Germline V gives CDR1 MNHNY, CDR2 SVGAGI (reference sequence). This CDR3 has 12 residues. CDR3 amino acids: CASSPGGAWAFF. The CDR3 DNA follows: TGTGCCAGCAGCCCTGGGGGGGCTTGGGCTTTCTTT.